Shown below are 15 T cell receptor beta chains from a single sample sequenced in a study of blood T cell repertoires in COVID-19. Sequencing was performed with immunoSEQ multiplex PCR; in TCRdb, only in-frame clones are kept and a portion is missing. Of 130,000 to 150,000 clones listed, roughly 80% were seen once; the top ten hold 5%. The sequencing input was peripheral blood. The receptors were sampled from a woman between 65 and 79 years old with COVID-19, enrolled during active disease.

This CDR3 is CASSLRADRVTGELFF. The DNA of the CDR3 is TGTGCCAGCAGCTTAAGGGCCGACAGGGTCACCGGGGAGCTGTTTTTT. The J gene is TRBJ2-2, the V gene TRBV11-2; 7 bases fit TRBD1. The CDR3 covers 16 residues. With V trimmed by 2 bases and J by 4 bases, 7 bases remained unmatched. CDR1 is SGHAT, CDR2 FQNNGV, per germline.

The gene calls are TRBV28 and TRBJ2-3; 11 positions agree with TRBD2. The CDR3 is made up of 15 amino acids. Losses at the gene ends were 6 bases for V and 10 bases for J; bases not matched to a gene: 12. Germline V gene lookup returns CDR1 MDHEN and CDR2 SYDVKM. CDR3 region: CASRSSGGPTGAQYF. DNA for the CDR3: TGTGCCAGCAGATCTAGCGGGGGGCCCACGGGGGCGCAGTATTTT.

A single count supports this clone. V and J are TRBV5-6 and TRBJ2-7, with D maybe TRBD1 (7 bases). From germline, CDR1 is SGHDT and CDR2 YYEEEE. The CDR3 runs to 14 residues. Trimming took 0 bases from V and 6 from J, leaving 13 bases between them. CDR3 sequence reads: CASSLAGGPGEQYF. The CDR3 DNA follows: TGTGCCAGCAGCTTGGCAGGGGGGCCCGGCGAGCAGTACTTC.

J is TRBJ2-3 and V is TRBV27, with 8 bases identical to TRBD2. The CDR3 sequence is 18 residues long. The V segment lost 6 bases and the J segment 0 bases; nucleotides outside the gene matches: 14. CDR1 is MNHEY and CDR2 is SMNVEV in the germline V gene (reference sequence). The CDR3 region is CASRTNPGLGRSTDTQYF. As DNA, the CDR3 is TGTGCCAGCAGAACCAACCCGGGACTAGGGCGTAGCACAGATACGCAGTATTTT.

The chain employs TRBV19 and TRBJ2-6, with TRBD1 as a possible D gene (6 bases). Trimming cost V 2 bases and J 5 bases, with 10 bases left between them. CDR3 length equals 15 residues. CDR1 and CDR2 from the germline V gene are LNHDA and SQIVND (reference sequence). The CDR3 nucleotides are TGTGCCAGTAGTATAACAGGGATCTGGGCCAACGTCCTGACTTTC. This encodes CASSITGIWANVLTF. Filled out from reference TRBV19 and TRBJ2-6, the complete variable domain reads DGGITQSPKYLFRKEGQNVTLSCEQNLNHDAMYWYRQDPGQGLRLIYYSQIVNDFQKGDIAEGYSVSREKKESFPLTVTSAQKNPTAFYLCASSITGIWANVLTFGAGSRLTVL.

V gene TRBV19 combines with J gene TRBJ1-6; D may be TRBD1 (5 bases). V dropped 6 bases and J dropped 8 bases, with 11 bases sitting between them. This CDR3 comprises 13 residues. Germline V gives CDR1 LNHDA, CDR2 SQIVND (reference sequence). The CDR3 DNA is TGTGCCAGTAGCGATCCAGGGTATTCACCCCTCCACTTT. It specifies CASSDPGYSPLHF.

The chain has TRBV6-1 and TRBJ1-6, with D perhaps TRBD1 (5 bases). V gave up 2 bases and J gave up 8 bases, with 25 bases separating them. Germline V CDR1 and CDR2: MNHNS, SASEGT. The CDR3 consists of 19 residues. CDR3 bases: TGTGCCAGCAGTGAACCTACAAATTCAGGGCTCATATACGATTCACCCCTCCACTTT. Protein product: CASSEPTNSGLIYDSPLHF.

J is TRBJ1-1 and V is TRBV5-1, with a weak D call TRBD1 (5 bases). CDR1 SGHRS and CDR2 YFSETQ come from the germline V gene. The V gene lost 2 bases and the J gene lost 0 bases, with 14 bases spanning the gap. The CDR3 runs to 16 residues. The CDR3, as DNA: TGCGCCAGCAGCTTACACGCCGGGGGTTTGAACACTGAAGCTTTCTTT. Translated: CASSLHAGGLNTEAFF.

The rearrangement joins TRBV5-5 to TRBJ1-2, with 7 bases that match TRBD1. In germline, CDR1 is SGHKS, CDR2 YYEKEE (reference sequence). The J segment lost 3 bases and the V segment lost 4 bases, leaving 6 bases of the junction unmatched. This CDR3 region has 14 residues. This chain's CDR3 is CASSPLQGDYGYTF. CDR3 DNA sequence: TGTGCCAGCAGCCCACTTCAGGGGGACTATGGCTACACCTTC.

This clone was detected only a few times. The chain joins TRBV15 to TRBJ2-1, with a weak D call TRBD1 (5 bases). The germline gives CDR1 LNHNV, CDR2 YYDKDF (reference sequence). With 2 bases removed from V and 6 bases from J, the gap between germline ends came to 14 bases. The CDR3 contains 15 residues. Here the CDR3 DNA reads TGTGCCACCAGCAGACCAAAGGCAGGGTCCAATGAGCAGTTCTTC. Its translation is CATSRPKAGSNEQFF. Based on the CDR3 plus reference TRBV15 and TRBJ2-1, the full variable domain is DAMVIQNPRYQVTQFGKPVTLSCSQTLNHNVMYWYQQKSSQAPKLLFHYYDKDFNNEADTPDNFQSRRPNTSFCFLDIRSPGLGDTAMYLCATSRPKAGSNEQFFGPGTRLTVL.

The chain is built from TRBV18 and TRBJ2-4, with D possibly TRBD2 on 5 matching bases. CDR3 length: 16 amino acids. The V gene's germline CDR1 is KGHSH and CDR2 LQKENI. Deletions cut 3 bases from V and 5 bases from J, with 17 bases between. In DNA form, the CDR3 reads TGTGCCAGCTCACCTGGACTGACCCCCCGCGAAAACATTCAGTACTTC. Protein sequence: CASSPGLTPRENIQYF.

This clone was counted only a few times. This chain links TRBV4-1 with TRBJ2-7, with TRBD1 matching over 8 bases. Germline V gives CDR1 MGHRA, CDR2 YSYEKL. CDR3 length: 14 residues. Unmatched junction bases numbered 12, after V lost 8 bases and J lost 6 bases. The CDR3 here is CASLQYITGGEQYF. The CDR3 bases are TGCGCCAGCCTCCAGTACATCACAGGGGGCGAGCAGTACTTC.

The V call is TRBV19, the J call TRBJ1-5; the D is unclear. The germline CDR1 and CDR2 sequences are LNHDA and SQIVND (reference sequence). The CDR3 has 17 residues. The V and J ends lost 3 bases and 0 bases respectively, with 15 bases between them. CDR3 sequence reads: CASSMAFPPYSNQPQHF. CDR3 nucleotides: TGTGCCAGTAGTATGGCCTTCCCCCCGTATAGCAATCAGCCCCAGCATTTT. The variable domain in full, completed from reference TRBV19 and TRBJ1-5, reads DGGITQSPKYLFRKEGQNVTLSCEQNLNHDAMYWYRQDPGQGLRLIYYSQIVNDFQKGDIAEGYSVSREKKESFPLTVTSAQKNPTAFYLCASSMAFPPYSNQPQHFGDGTRLSIL.

The chain links TRBV19 to TRBJ2-5; 10 nucleotides agree with TRBD2. The trim removed 3 bases at V and 1 base at J, leaving 2 bases unmatched. Germline V lookup: CDR1 LNHDA, CDR2 SQIVND (reference sequence). The CDR3 length is 15 residues. The DNA of the CDR3 is TGTGCCAGTAGTATTTTAGCGGGGGGCCAAGAGACCCAGTACTTC. Its translation: CASSILAGGQETQYF.

V and J are TRBV28 and TRBJ1-3; perhaps TRBD1 as D (6 bases). Trimming took 10 bases from V and 3 from J, leaving 19 bases between them. The germline CDR1 and CDR2 sequences are MDHEN and SYDVKM. The CDR3 has 15 amino acids. The CDR3 DNA follows: TGTGCCACCCTCCGGGGGGGCGGTATTGGAAACACCATATATTTT. It translates to CATLRGGGIGNTIYF.